Below are 18 T cell receptor beta chains sequenced from a single sample in a study of T-cell reconstitution after alpha-beta-depleted transplantation in children. Findings of the study overall: Newly made T cells mostly supplied T-cell counts and diversity one year after transplant.

No antigen has been identified for these receptors. Molecular barcoding with unique molecular identifiers was used for the TCRbeta library. From the PCR reads, TCRdb called clonotypes with MiXCR, one entry per CDR3 protein. The data show about 300,000 distinct CDR3 sequences, roughly 7.8% seen once. This specimen was peripheral blood, taken 360 days after TCRalphabeta/CD19-depleted stem cell transplant. These receptors were taken from a female patient aged 2-10 years who had a stem cell transplant for Fanconi anemia, so the T cells may come from the graft donor.

There are many counts of this clonotype. The J gene is TRBJ2-2, the V gene TRBV4-3; D is possibly TRBD1 (6 bases). Trimming removed 3 bases at V and 8 bases at J, with 13 bases between. Germline V gene lookup returns CDR1 LGHNA and CDR2 YSLEER. The CDR3 spans 14 residues. The CDR3 loop is CASSHDTGKGELFF. For the CDR3, the DNA is TGCGCCAGCAGCCACGATACAGGGAAGGGGGAGCTGTTTTTT.

As regards this clonotype: Since a much larger clone is just one base distant, this may be a read error. The chain is built from TRBV12-3 or TRBV12-4 and TRBJ1-3, with D hard to call. There are 15 residues in the CDR3. The CDR3 nucleotides are TGTACCAGCAGTTTACAGACCGCCTCTGGAAACACCATATATTTT. This sequence encodes CTSSLQTASGNTIYF.

Ten or more counts support this clonotype. The chain couples TRBV24-1 to TRBJ1-2; TRBD1 might be the D (5 bases). Trimming cost V 6 bases and J 5 bases, with 24 bases left between them. The CDR3 totals 17 residues. Germline V lookup: CDR1 KGHDR, CDR2 SFDVKD. Here the CDR3 DNA reads TGTGCCACCAGTTCATCAAGGAGGGGCGGGCGAGAATATGGCTACACCTTC. Protein sequence: CATSSSRRGGREYGYTF.

This clonotype was counted many times. The V and J genes are TRBV20-1 and TRBJ2-3; 9 bases are shared with TRBD2. Unmatched junction bases numbered 2, after V lost 0 bases and J lost 1 base. The CDR3 is 15 residues long. From germline, CDR1 is DFQATT and CDR2 SNEGSKA (reference sequence). The CDR3 loop is CSARDQRGGTDTQYF. As DNA, the CDR3 is TGCAGTGCTAGAGATCAGCGGGGGGGCACAGATACGCAGTATTTT.

This clonotype occurred a few times. V and J are TRBV11-3 and TRBJ2-1; maybe TRBD2 (5 bases). In germline, CDR1 is SGHNT, CDR2 YENEEA. The V end lost 4 bases, the J end lost 10 bases, and 11 bases lay between the germline ends. The length of the CDR3 is 12 residues. As DNA, the CDR3 is TGTGCCAGCAGCTCGGTATCGGGAGAGCAGTTCTTC. As protein: CASSSVSGEQFF.

This clonotype was recorded many times. The genes are TRBV24-1 and TRBJ2-7; no definite D call. This CDR3 region has 16 residues. CDR1 and CDR2 (germline): KGHDR, SFDVKD. Trimming left V 2 bases short and J 3 bases short, with 16 bases between. For the CDR3, the DNA is TGTGCCACCAGTGATTCCGCCGGTGGCACCTACTACGAGCAGTACTTC. It encodes CATSDSAGGTYYEQYF.

The genes are TRBV30 and TRBJ2-7, with a weak D call TRBD1 (5 bases). The germline gives CDR1 GTSNPN, CDR2 SVGIG (reference sequence). Trimming removed 0 bases at V and 5 bases at J, with 17 bases between. There are 15 residues in the CDR3. The CDR3 region has the DNA TGTGCCTGGAGTGTAAGGGGCAGGGTACTCAACGAGCAGTACTTC. Amino acids: CAWSVRGRVLNEQYF.

This clonotype was seen many times. The V and J genes are TRBV11-1 and TRBJ2-1, with TRBD2 as a possible D gene (5 bases). Germline V CDR1 and CDR2: SGHAT, FQDESV (reference sequence). The CDR3 consists of 16 residues. Trimming left V 6 bases short and J 0 bases short, with 15 bases between. CDR3 residues: CASRHGVGSSYNEQFF. CDR3 bases: TGTGCCAGCAGGCATGGGGTGGGGAGCTCCTACAATGAGCAGTTCTTC.

This rearrangement joins TRBV5-1 to TRBJ1-2, with D possibly TRBD1 on 6 matching bases. The CDR3 runs to 14 residues. The germline V gene has CDR1 SGHRS and CDR2 YFSETQ. Trimming left V 3 bases short and J 4 bases short, with 13 bases between. CDR3 DNA sequence: TGCGCCAGCAGCTGGGCATCACAGGGCTATGGCTACACCTTC. It codes for CASSWASQGYGYTF.

This clonotype appeared a few times. The chain carries TRBV2 and TRBJ2-7, with D maybe TRBD1 (5 bases). This CDR3 region has 14 residues. The V gene's germline CDR1 is SNHLY and CDR2 FYNNEI. V was pared by 6 bases and J by 1 base, with 13 bases between. This CDR3 reads CASRTNRISYEQYF. CDR3 coding DNA: TGTGCCAGCAGGACCAACAGGATTTCCTACGAGCAGTACTTC.

The rearrangement joins TRBV4-2 to TRBJ2-7; possibly TRBD2 for D (7 bases). The V gene's germline CDR1 is LGHNA and CDR2 YNFKEQ. CDR3 length equals 15 residues. V dropped 4 bases and J dropped 6 bases, with 19 bases sitting between them. The CDR3 DNA sequence: TGTGCCAGCAGCCTCGGAGGGGGGGAAGTGGGCGAGCAGTACTTC. Residues: CASSLGGGEVGEQYF.

The chain joins TRBV5-6 to TRBJ2-1; no clear D. The CDR3 has 15 residues. CDR1 and CDR2 (germline): SGHDT, YYEEEE. V lost 9 bases to trimming and J lost 4 bases, with 20 bases between them. The CDR3 region has the DNA TGTGCCATGGGCCCCGCAGGTCTCCTGTACAATGAGCAGTTCTTC. Translated: CAMGPAGLLYNEQFF.

This clonotype was observed many times. The J gene is TRBJ2-7, the V gene TRBV29-1, with 9 bases lining up with TRBD1. V dropped 7 bases and J dropped 3; count of bases not matched to a gene: 4. CDR1 and CDR2 from the germline V gene are SQVTM and ANQGSEA. The CDR3 loop spans 12 amino acids. The DNA for the CDR3 is TGCAGCGGAATGGACAGGGGCTACGAGCAGTACTTC. Protein: CSGMDRGYEQYF.

This clonotype was seen only a few times. The genes are TRBV7-3 and TRBJ2-2; 7 nucleotides line up with TRBD2. With 1 base clipped from V and 1 base from J, the junction kept 3 bases outside the gene matches. CDR3 length equals 16 residues. The germline CDR1 and CDR2 sequences are SGHTA and FQGTGA. This CDR3 reads CASSLMPGGNTGELFF. The DNA of the CDR3 is TGTGCCAGCAGCTTAATGCCGGGGGGGAACACCGGGGAGCTGTTTTTT.

This clonotype was observed many times. The rearrangement links TRBV7-2 to TRBJ1-4; 9 bases line up with TRBD1. Looked up from germline, CDR1 is SGHTA and CDR2 is FQGNSA. Unmatched junction bases numbered 3, after V lost 5 bases and J lost 2 bases. The CDR3 consists of 15 residues. CDR3 protein: CASSRTGGTNEKLFF. In DNA, the CDR3 is TGTGCCAGCAGCCGTACAGGGGGCACTAATGAAAAACTGTTTTTT.

V and J are TRBV6-2 or TRBV6-3 and TRBJ2-3; D unclear. The CDR3 totals 14 residues. Deletions cut 2 bases from V and 4 bases from J, with 10 bases between. Germline CDR1 is MNHEY and CDR2 is SVGEGT. CDR3 DNA sequence: TGTGCCAGCAGTTACCCCCAGGATCCAGATACGCAGTATTTT. It is translated as CASSYPQDPDTQYF.

The table lists this clonotype with many counts. The CDR3 here is CASSTDPGLAGPQETQYF. CDR3 bases: TGTGCCAGCAGCACGGATCCGGGACTAGCGGGGCCCCAAGAGACCCAGTACTTC. The rearrangement links TRBV7-6 to TRBJ2-5; 13 nucleotides align to TRBD2. Germline trimming cut 5 bases from V and 1 base from J; bases unmatched to any gene: 10. The CDR3 has 18 residues. Germline loops: CDR1 SGHVS, CDR2 FNYEAQ.

This clonotype showed up just a few times. The chain recombines TRBV24-1 with TRBJ1-5; D is ambiguous. The CDR3 is 12 residues long. Germline CDR1 and CDR2: KGHDR and SFDVKD. Deletions cut 5 bases from V and 9 bases from J, with 10 bases between. The CDR3 region is CATSGPLGPQHF. The CDR3 bases are TGTGCCACCAGTGGTCCCCTAGGGCCCCAGCATTTT.